One TCR beta chain is described in this entry. What it binds is not known. The PCR ran on 60 Vbeta and 13 Jbeta primers. Some clones are missing from TCRdb's copy, which holds only in-frame ones; the method was immunoSEQ multiplex PCR. This table has about 190,000 clones, around four fifths appearing once. The data originate from a study of cytomegalovirus exposure and HLA in healthy donors. Healthy bone marrow donors made up the cohort. Nominal health characterized the donors when sampled, though unrecorded immune exposures were likely. The germline V gene encodes CDR1 MNHEY and CDR2 SMNVEV (reference sequence). CDR3 size: 15 residues. V was shortened by 2 bases and J by 4 bases, with 12 bases between the two germline ends. General study results and limits: The study found most TCR sequences rare, yet found some public TCRs in many donors.

This clonotype originated in a man aged 40-50 years in good health and CMV-seropositive. The sequenced material came from PBMCs. The chain links TRBV27 to TRBJ2-1; a possible D gene is TRBD2 (6 bases). This CDR3 reads CASSLEGLTYNEQFF. CDR3 nucleotides: TGTGCCAGCAGTTTAGAGGGACTCACTTACAATGAGCAGTTCTTC.